These 20 T cell receptor beta chains originate from one sample sequenced in a study of T cells in Graves' hyperthyroidism and ophthalmopathy. TCR beta CDR3 sequences were amplified from RNA transcripts. During a first-round RT-PCR of the TCR CDR3, the HTBI primer set was used. TCRdb reanalysed the multiplex PCR reads using MiXCR and keeps one entry per CDR3 protein. This table has 490,000 or so distinct CDR3 sequences, about 45% appearing once. Sequencing was done on a sample of peripheral blood or thyroid tissue (not recorded which). These receptors were collected from an adult woman with Graves' disease, either hyperthyroidism or ophthalmopathy (not recorded which).

The CDR3 is CASSEYGGSDEQYF. Written as DNA, the CDR3 is TGTGCCAGCAGTGAATACGGCGGGAGTGACGAGCAGTACTTC. The rearrangement links TRBV25-1 to TRBJ2-7; the match to TRBD2 covers 7 bases. Germline lookup yields CDR1 MGHDK and CDR2 SYGVNS. V lost 0 bases, J lost 5 bases, and 4 bases stayed unmatched. The length of the CDR3 is 14 residues.

The chain employs TRBV30 and TRBJ2-7; TRBD1 matches at 8 bases. The J call may be in error: the DNA end matches TRBJ2-5 better. Germline CDR1 GTSNPN, CDR2 SVGIG (reference sequence). The CDR3 sequence is 14 residues long. The CDR3 coding sequence is TGTGCCTGGAGATATGCAGGGGGCAGGGAGACCCAGTACTTC. This gives the protein CAWRYAGGRETQYF.

This chain links TRBV28 with TRBJ1-1, with unresolved D. This CDR3 contains 15 residues. Germline CDR1 MDHEN, CDR2 SYDVKM. Deletions cut 4 bases from V and 4 bases from J, with 16 bases between. The CDR3 DNA follows: TGTGCCAGCAGTTCCAGCGACTCGGTTTTCACTGAAGCTTTCTTT. Its protein is CASSSSDSVFTEAFF.

The CDR3 is CASSADGMSGYTF. CDR3 DNA: TGTGCCAGCAGCGCCGACGGAATGAGTGGCTACACCTTC. The chain is built from TRBV2 and TRBJ1-2; D unclear. Looked up from germline, CDR1 is SNHLY and CDR2 is FYNNEI. Trimming took 6 bases from V and 7 from J, leaving 15 bases between them. The CDR3 runs 13 residues.

The chain joins TRBV18 to TRBJ1-1, with TRBD1 as a possible D gene (5 bases). The V end lost 5 bases, the J end lost 2 bases, and 12 bases lay between the germline ends. This CDR3 comprises 14 residues. Germline CDR1 KGHSH, CDR2 LQKENI. The CDR3 nucleotides are TGTGCCAGCTCATCCCGGGACGGAAACACTGAAGCTTTCTTT. This translates into CASSSRDGNTEAFF.

This chain uses TRBV10-3 with TRBJ1-1; weak D call: TRBD1 (6 bases). V lost 0 bases to trimming and J lost 1 base, with 18 bases between them. This CDR3 is built from 18 residues. CDR1 is ENHRY and CDR2 is SYGVKD in the germline V gene. This CDR3 reads CAISESSRSDRTNTEAFF. CDR3 nucleotides: TGTGCCATCAGTGAGTCGTCCCGGTCGGACAGAACGAACACTGAAGCTTTCTTT.

The chain links TRBV29-1 to TRBJ1-1; weak D call: TRBD1 (5 bases). With 7 bases removed from V and 5 bases from J, the gap between germline ends came to 20 bases. The CDR3 sequence is 14 residues long. Germline lookup yields CDR1 SQVTM and CDR2 ANQGSEA. The CDR3 nucleotides read TGCAGCGCCGCCGCCGGGACGGTGGGGACTGAAGCTTTCTTT. Translated, it gives CSAAAGTVGTEAFF.

This clonotype was detected a few times. The chain links TRBV7-3 to TRBJ2-5; D is possibly TRBD1 (8 bases). The CDR3 extends over 16 amino acids. V was clipped by 4 bases and J by 5 bases, with 20 bases between them. Germline lookup yields CDR1 SGHTA and CDR2 FQGTGA. Here the CDR3 DNA reads TGTGCCAGCAGCTCAGCGGGGAGGGACAGGACGGAGACCCAGTACTTC. Its translation: CASSSAGRDRTETQYF.

In this sample, this clonotype turned up many times. This chain joins TRBV20-1 and TRBJ2-7; 9 bases fit TRBD2. From germline, CDR1 is DFQATT and CDR2 SNEGSKA (reference sequence). V lost 7 bases to trimming and J lost 4 bases; unmatched junction nucleotides: 8. The CDR3 sequence is 13 residues long. The CDR3: CSVGTSLRYEQYF. The CDR3 DNA is TGCAGTGTTGGGACTAGCCTCCGGTACGAGCAGTACTTC.

The V gene is TRBV5-6, the J gene TRBJ2-5; D is possibly TRBD1 (5 bases). The CDR3 consists of 13 residues. Germline lookup yields CDR1 SGHDT and CDR2 YYEEEE. The V gene lost 4 bases and the J gene lost 7 bases, with 14 bases spanning the gap. CDR3 DNA sequence: TGTGCCAGCAGCCCACCGACAGCTGGGACCCAGTACTTC. It yields the protein CASSPPTAGTQYF.

This clonotype was seen only a few times. The J gene is TRBJ2-7, the V gene TRBV7-3, with 7 positions matching TRBD2. Germline V gene sequence: CDR1 SGHTA, CDR2 FQGTGA. This CDR3 region has 14 residues. V was pared by 5 bases and J by 2 bases, with 6 bases of the junction left unmatched. CDR3 nucleotides: TGTGCCAGCAGCCCGAGCGGGAAGACCTACGAGCAGTACTTC. This sequence encodes CASSPSGKTYEQYF. The complete variable domain, with remaining parts taken from reference TRBV7-3 and TRBJ2-7, reads GAGVSQTPSNKVTEKGKYVELRCDPISGHTALYWYRQSLGQGPEFLIYFQGTGAADDSGLPNDRFFAVRPEGSVSTLKIQRTERGDSAVYLCASSPSGKTYEQYFGPGTRLTVT.

At least ten counts were recorded for this clonotype. This CDR3 reads CASSQDRLDQETQYF. The DNA of the CDR3 is TGTGCCAGCAGCCAAGATAGGCTAGACCAAGAGACCCAGTACTTC. The V and J genes are TRBV4-2 and TRBJ2-5; D is undetermined. This CDR3 comprises 15 residues. Trimming removed 0 bases from V and 0 bases from J, with 8 bases in between. The germline V gene has CDR1 LGHNA and CDR2 YNFKEQ.

The genes are TRBV2 and TRBJ1-6; D call uncertain. Germline assignment: CDR1 SNHLY and CDR2 FYNNEI. The CDR3 has 10 residues. The CDR3 region has the DNA TGTGCTGGGGTTGGCTCACCCCTCCACTTT. Protein: CAGVGSPLHF.

This chain links TRBV15 with TRBJ1-2, with a possible D match to TRBD1 (6 bases). V was cut by 0 bases and J by 3 bases, with 14 bases left in between. This CDR3 comprises 16 residues. Germline-derived CDR1 and CDR2 are LNHNV and YYDKDF (reference sequence). The DNA for the CDR3 is TGTGCCACCAGCAGAGATCTTTCGGGGGCTGACTATGGCTACACCTTC. Residues: CATSRDLSGADYGYTF.

V usage is TRBV24-1 and J usage is TRBJ1-2; the D gene is possibly TRBD1 (5 bases). Trimming took off 4 bases at V and 4 bases at J, with 21 bases between the two ends. The CDR3 sequence is 17 residues long. CDR1 KGHDR and CDR2 SFDVKD come from the germline V gene. The CDR3 DNA reads as TGTGCCACCAGTGAACACGATGACCCTCGGGACCGCTATGGCTACACCTTC. Translated, it gives CATSEHDDPRDRYGYTF.

This clonotype has only a few counts. The chain combines TRBV5-1 with TRBJ1-3; 9 nucleotides align to TRBD1. CDR1 and CDR2 (germline): SGHRS, YFSETQ. The CDR3 is made up of 16 amino acids. Unmatched junction bases numbered 5, after V lost 2 bases and J lost 2 bases. CDR3 DNA: TGCGCCAGCAGCTTTGGACAGGGGTCGGCTGGAAACACCATATATTTT. Its protein product is CASSFGQGSAGNTIYF.

In its sample, this clonotype was seen once. V and J are TRBV6-1 and TRBJ2-7, with D tentatively TRBD2 (5 bases). The V gene lost 6 bases and the J gene lost 3 bases, with 15 bases spanning the gap. CDR3 length: 14 amino acids. From germline, CDR1 is MNHNS and CDR2 SASEGT. The CDR3 here is CASRKWDGGYEQYF. The CDR3 DNA reads as TGTGCCAGCAGGAAATGGGATGGAGGCTACGAGCAGTACTTC.

The rearrangement joins TRBV7-3 to TRBJ1-1; 7 bases fit TRBD1. The CDR3 sequence is 18 residues long. V lost 2 bases to trimming and J lost 3 bases; unmatched junction nucleotides: 15. Germline V gives CDR1 SGHTA, CDR2 FQGTGA. The CDR3 loop reads CASSLGRPGQRFDTEAFF. The CDR3 bases are TGTGCCAGCAGCTTAGGGAGACCGGGACAGCGATTTGACACTGAAGCTTTCTTT.

This sequence joins TRBV13 and TRBJ1-1; D call uncertain. Trimming removed 5 bases at V and 6 bases at J, with 19 bases between. The CDR3 runs 15 residues. Germline lookup yields CDR1 PRHDT and CDR2 FYEKMQ (reference sequence). This chain's CDR3 is CASSPRASPAAEAFF. As DNA, the CDR3 is TGTGCCAGCAGCCCCCGGGCCTCACCGGCGGCTGAAGCTTTCTTT.

This sequence joins TRBV20-1 and TRBJ2-7, with TRBD1 matching over 7 bases. The J segment lost 3 bases and the V segment lost 5 bases, leaving 13 bases of the junction unmatched. This CDR3 region has 15 residues. Germline CDR1 DFQATT, CDR2 SNEGSKA (reference sequence). The CDR3 is CSAPRMGTAHYEQYF. The CDR3 DNA is TGCAGTGCTCCCAGGATGGGGACAGCTCACTACGAGCAGTACTTC.